The 20 T cell receptor beta chains listed next were all sequenced from one sample in a study of blood T cell repertoires in COVID-19. Assay used: immunoSEQ multiplex PCR; TCRdb lists only in-frame clones, some missing. The table shows about 85,000 clones, with approximately 88% occurring only once. Input material: peripheral blood. All receptors derive from a man aged 55 to 70 with acute or convalescent COVID-19.

CDR3 coding DNA: TGTGCCAGCAGCGTAGACCTACTGAACACTGAAGCTTTCTTT. Its protein is CASSVDLLNTEAFF. The chain combines TRBV9 with TRBJ1-1; D not resolved. The CDR3 totals 14 residues. V was trimmed by 0 bases and J by 0 bases, leaving 6 bases between them. Germline-derived CDR1 and CDR2 are SGDLS and YYNGEE.

The chain employs TRBV5-4 and TRBJ2-3, with 8 bases aligning to TRBD2. With V trimmed by 3 bases and J by 3 bases, 6 bases remained unmatched. This CDR3 contains 15 residues. From germline, CDR1 is SGHNT and CDR2 YYREEE (reference sequence). The CDR3 is CASSYREGGTDTQYF. The CDR3 DNA reads TGTGCCAGCAGCTATCGGGAGGGAGGGACAGATACGCAGTATTTT.

The V gene is TRBV6-1, the J gene TRBJ1-5, with D unresolved. Germline V gene data show CDR1 as MNHNS and CDR2 as SASEGT. The length of the CDR3 is 12 residues. Trimming removed 6 bases from V and 5 bases from J, with 8 bases in between. Written as DNA, the CDR3 is TGTGCCAGCAGCGCAGGTGATCAGCCCCAGCATTTT. This gives the protein CASSAGDQPQHF.

CDR3 sequence: CASSDRAYNEQFF. In nucleotides, the CDR3 is TGTGCCAGTAGCGACAGGGCTTACAATGAGCAGTTCTTC. This rearrangement joins TRBV19 to TRBJ2-1; 7 nucleotides align to TRBD1. V shed 6 bases, J shed 4 bases, and the junction held 3 bases outside the gene matches. The CDR3 is made up of 13 amino acids. The germline CDR1 and CDR2 sequences are LNHDA and SQIVND (reference sequence). Together with reference TRBV19 and TRBJ2-1, the CDR3 gives the full variable domain: DGGITQSPKYLFRKEGQNVTLSCEQNLNHDAMYWYRQDPGQGLRLIYYSQIVNDFQKGDIAEGYSVSREKKESFPLTVTSAQKNPTAFYLCASSDRAYNEQFFGPGTRLTVL.

The table lists this clone with a few counts. The chain couples TRBV29-1 to TRBJ2-7; 7 nucleotides agree with TRBD1. There are 13 residues in the CDR3. V gave up 5 bases and J gave up 2 bases; unmatched junction bases: 6. CDR1 is SQVTM, CDR2 ANQGSEA, per germline. CDR3 in amino acids: CSVQTGDTYEQYF. CDR3 nucleotide sequence: TGCAGCGTTCAAACAGGGGATACCTACGAGCAGTACTTC.

The sample holds a few counts of this clone. This sequence joins TRBV5-1 and TRBJ2-3; TRBD2 matches 14 bases. Losses at the gene ends were 3 bases for V and 5 bases for J; bases not matched to a gene: 14. This CDR3 has 19 residues. Germline-derived CDR1 and CDR2 are SGHRS and YFSETQ. CDR3 coding DNA: TGCGCCAGCAGCTCCCTGACCGGGACTAGCGGGGGCGAGGGAGATACGCAGTATTTT. Its protein is CASSSLTGTSGGEGDTQYF.

V is TRBV19 and J is TRBJ1-5; unclear D gene. Trimming stripped 10 bases from V and 0 bases from J, with 16 bases between. Looked up from germline, CDR1 is LNHDA and CDR2 is SQIVND (reference sequence). This CDR3 comprises 15 residues. The CDR3 loop reads CATTFQAHSNQPQHF. CDR3 sequence (DNA): TGTGCCACTACATTCCAGGCCCATAGCAATCAGCCCCAGCATTTT.

V and J are TRBV30 and TRBJ1-5; 11 bases are shared with TRBD1. Germline CDR1 and CDR2: GTSNPN and SVGIG (reference sequence). The CDR3 extends over 20 amino acids. After removal of 0 bases from V and 1 base from J, the junction contained 14 bases not matched to a gene. The CDR3 region is CAWSVRLGTGGRNSNQPQHF. The CDR3 bases are TGTGCCTGGAGTGTACGGTTGGGGACAGGGGGAAGAAACAGCAATCAGCCCCAGCATTTT.

The chain uses TRBV5-1 and TRBJ1-4; TRBD1 is a possible D gene (6 bases). V lost 1 base to trimming and J lost 2 bases, with 6 bases between them. CDR1 is SGHRS and CDR2 is YFSETQ in the germline V gene. The length of the CDR3 is 14 residues. In DNA, the CDR3 is TGCGCCAGCAGCTTGCAGGGGACTAATGAAAAACTGTTTTTT. Translating gives CASSLQGTNEKLFF.

This chain joins TRBV5-6 and TRBJ2-1, with D maybe TRBD2 (5 bases). The CDR3 is 17 amino acids. The V gene's germline CDR1 is SGHDT and CDR2 YYEEEE. The V end lost 4 bases, the J end lost 0 bases, and 17 bases lay between the germline ends. CDR3 sequence: CASSPREYLSSYNEQFF. Written as DNA, the CDR3 is TGTGCCAGCAGCCCGAGGGAGTACCTGAGCTCCTACAATGAGCAGTTCTTC.

The chain uses TRBV4-2 and TRBJ1-4; D call uncertain. The CDR3 loop spans 11 amino acids. Between the trimmed V and J ends, which lost 2 bases and 8 bases, there was a span of 3 bases. CDR1 and CDR2 (germline): LGHNA, YNFKEQ. The CDR3 nucleotides are TGTGCCAGCAGCCAACAGGAAAAACTGTTTTTT. Protein: CASSQQEKLFF.

The chain uses TRBV11-2 and TRBJ2-1; 11 bases map to TRBD2. The germline V gene has CDR1 SGHAT and CDR2 FQNNGV. This CDR3 comprises 15 residues. With 1 base clipped from V and 7 bases from J, the junction kept 3 bases outside the gene matches. The CDR3 DNA reads TGTGCCAGCAGCTTAGGACTAGCGGGGCGAAATGAGCAGTTCTTC. Amino acid sequence: CASSLGLAGRNEQFF.

The chain recombines TRBV13 with TRBJ1-1, with TRBD1 identical over 8 bases. After removal of 3 bases from V and 8 bases from J, the junction contained 2 bases not matched to a gene. Germline V gene lookup returns CDR1 PRHDT and CDR2 FYEKMQ (reference sequence). This CDR3 has 12 residues. The CDR3 spells CASSFWTGEAFF. The CDR3 DNA sequence: TGTGCCAGCAGCTTCTGGACAGGGGAAGCTTTCTTT. The full variable domain, its missing parts supplied by reference TRBV13 and TRBJ1-1, is AAGVIQSPRHLIKEKRETATLKCYPIPRHDTVYWYQQGPGQDPQFLISFYEKMQSDKGSIPDRFSAQQFSDYHSELNMSSLELGDSALYFCASSFWTGEAFFGQGTRLTVV.

The chain couples TRBV5-1 to TRBJ2-7, with TRBD1 matching 9 bases. The CDR3 length is 15 residues. The germline CDR1 and CDR2 sequences are SGHRS and YFSETQ. V dropped 0 bases and J dropped 3; count of bases not matched to a gene: 4. This CDR3 is CASSLGQGDGYEQYF. CDR3 coding DNA: TGCGCCAGCAGCTTGGGACAGGGGGACGGCTACGAGCAGTACTTC.

This chain's CDR3 is CASRGRTGSDTDTQYF. The CDR3 region has the DNA TGTGCCAGCAGGGGTAGGACAGGGTCTGACACAGATACGCAGTATTTT. This chain links TRBV5-4 with TRBJ2-3; 8 nucleotides line up with TRBD1. V was clipped by 5 bases and J by 2 bases; unmatched bases: 10. Germline CDR1 SGHNT, CDR2 YYREEE (reference sequence). This CDR3 is 16 amino acids long.

V gene TRBV6-5 combines with J gene TRBJ1-5, with 9 bases that match TRBD1. Per the germline V gene, CDR1 is MNHEY and CDR2 is SVGAGI. The J segment lost 5 bases and the V segment lost 6 bases, leaving 2 bases of the junction unmatched. This CDR3 is 13 amino acids long. The CDR3, as DNA: TGTGCCAGCAGCGACAGGGGGGATCAGCCCCAGCATTTT. Protein product: CASSDRGDQPQHF.

The chain links TRBV5-4 to TRBJ2-7; the match to TRBD1 covers 11 bases. The CDR3 has 16 amino acids. The trim removed 3 bases at V and 5 bases at J, leaving 10 bases unmatched. Germline-derived CDR1 and CDR2 are SGHNT and YYREEE (reference sequence). The CDR3 DNA reads TGTGCCAGCAGCTCACCACCGGGACAGGGGGGCAACGAGCAGTACTTC. This gives the protein CASSSPPGQGGNEQYF.

This chain connects TRBV5-6 to TRBJ1-5; possibly TRBD1 for D (5 bases). This CDR3 has 16 residues. V lost 4 bases and J 5 bases, leaving 19 bases between the germline ends. The germline CDR1 and CDR2 sequences are SGHDT and YYEEEE. The CDR3, as DNA: TGTGCCAGCAGCCCTAGAGCCAGGGAGGAGGATCAGCCCCAGCATTTT. The encoded protein is CASSPRAREEDQPQHF.

The chain carries TRBV9 and TRBJ2-5; D remains ambiguous. This CDR3 comprises 15 residues. Trimming left V 1 base short and J 5 bases short, with 15 bases between. Germline loops: CDR1 SGDLS, CDR2 YYNGEE. CDR3 in amino acids: CASSVSPGVLETQYF. In nucleotides, the CDR3 is TGTGCCAGCAGCGTAAGTCCTGGAGTCCTGGAGACCCAGTACTTC.

In its sample, this clone was seen a few times. This rearrangement joins TRBV11-3 to TRBJ2-1; D gene ambiguous. V lost 5 bases and J 5 bases, leaving 10 bases between the germline ends. Germline loops: CDR1 SGHNT, CDR2 YENEEA. The CDR3 loop spans 13 amino acids. For the CDR3, the DNA is TGTGCCAGCAGCAGCCCGGCGGACAATGAGCAGTTCTTC. This encodes CASSSPADNEQFF.